The text below deals with one T cell receptor beta chain. The record originates from a study of CD8 T cells in Susac syndrome. From blood CD8+ and CD4+ T cells, TCR beta sequences were generated. The controls were healthy donors who were matched for age and sex. Negative isolation yielded CD4+ and CD8+ T cells, and FACS enriched TEMRA cells. RNA amounts of about 0.5 to 1 ug underwent reverse transcription with random hexamers. The method of amplification for TCR beta CDR3 was immunoSEQ multiplex PCR, covering 54 Vbeta and 13 Jbeta. Each CDR3 protein gets one entry after TCRdb re-called the immunoSEQ multiplex PCR reads with MiXCR. The profile shows about 120,000 distinct CDR3 sequences, 85% to 95% of them singletons. The length of the CDR3 is 12 residues. V lost 5 bases and J 4 bases, leaving 5 bases between the germline ends. In germline, CDR1 is SNHLY, CDR2 FYNNEI.

This sequence was found in a human donor in good health. This chain links TRBV2 with TRBJ1-4; D gene ambiguous. Sequenced input: CD8+ T cells from PBMCs. The CDR3 DNA reads as TGTGCCAGCAGTTGGGTTAATGAAAAACTGTTTTTT. Translated, it gives CASSWVNEKLFF.